This passage covers 8 T cell receptor beta chains from one sample sequenced in a study of T cell repertoires in cytomegalovirus infection. Their specific antigens are unknown. One entry per CDR3 protein, called by TCRdb with MiXCR from the reads. The sample lists 100,000 to 150,000 distinct CDR3 sequences, around 25% seen once, with 30% to 40% in the top ten. The sample consisted of PBMCs, sequenced either directly or after in vitro stimulation (not recorded which). The receptors derive from a human donor in good health (CMV status not recorded). Some clones in this sample may be carry-over from other donors' samples.

This chain connects TRBV7-2 to TRBJ2-1; TRBD2 agrees at 7 bases. CDR3 length equals 16 residues. J gave up 7 bases and V 5 bases, and 14 bases lay outside the gene matches. CDR1 and CDR2 (germline): SGHTA, FQGNSA. The CDR3 DNA sequence: TGTGCCAGCAGCCACCTCAGAGGGAGGGCCAGAAATGAGCAGTTCTTC. Translated: CASSHLRGRARNEQFF.

This clonotype was found a few times. This chain connects TRBV7-2 to TRBJ2-2; possibly TRBD1 for D (6 bases). The CDR3 has 15 residues. The germline gives CDR1 SGHTA, CDR2 FQGNSA. V lost 5 bases and J 1 base, leaving 11 bases between the germline ends. The DNA of the CDR3 is TGTGCCAGCAGCCCAGGGACATTGAACACCGGGGAGCTGTTTTTT. Translated, it gives CASSPGTLNTGELFF.

The CDR3 loop is CASSLGGQPMNTEAFF. CDR3 DNA: TGTGCCAGCAGCTTAGGGGGACAGCCGATGAACACTGAAGCTTTCTTT. The chain carries TRBV7-2 and TRBJ1-1, with 7 bases identical to TRBD1. CDR3 length: 16 amino acids. Losses at the gene ends were 1 base for V and 0 bases for J; bases not matched to a gene: 5. Germline CDR1 SGHTA, CDR2 FQGNSA.

This clonotype was seen many times. The genes are TRBV2 and TRBJ2-3, with D perhaps being TRBD1 or TRBD2 (5 bases each). Germline assignment: CDR1 SNHLY and CDR2 FYNNEI. V shed 3 bases and J shed 4 bases, with 14 bases lying between them. The CDR3 is 15 residues long. Here the CDR3 DNA reads TGTGCCAGCAGTGAGGCTGGACTGGGGGCAGATACGCAGTATTTT. Encoded protein: CASSEAGLGADTQYF.

This clonotype came up once. The chain carries TRBV6-2 or TRBV6-3 and TRBJ2-1; possible D gene TRBD2, 5 bases. Germline CDR1 and CDR2: MNHEY and SVGEGT. The CDR3 is made up of 14 amino acids. V lost 5 bases, J lost 13 bases, and 21 bases lay in between. CDR3 in DNA: TGTGCCAGCAGTCCAATACAGACTACCGCCTCCCAGTTCTTC. It specifies CASSPIQTTASQFF.

This clonotype was counted ten times or more. V gene TRBV7-3 combines with J gene TRBJ2-1; D perhaps matches TRBD2 (7 bases). The V end was cut by 1 base, the J end by 8 bases, with 9 bases between. Per germline, CDR1 SGHTA and CDR2 FQGTGA. This CDR3 comprises 13 residues. The chain's CDR3 is CASSLRGGDEQFF. The CDR3 nucleotides are TGTGCCAGCAGCTTAAGGGGGGGCGATGAGCAGTTCTTC.

The genes are TRBV11-2 and TRBJ2-1; 9 nucleotides agree with TRBD1. This CDR3 is built from 14 residues. Germline V gene lookup returns CDR1 SGHAT and CDR2 FQNNGV. With V trimmed by 5 bases and J by 10 bases, 9 bases remained unmatched. The DNA for the CDR3 is TGTGCCAGCAGCCCGCCGGGACAGGGATGGGAGCAGTTCTTC. This encodes CASSPPGQGWEQFF.

J is TRBJ2-1 and V is TRBV19, with 12 bases fitting TRBD2. Germline assignment: CDR1 LNHDA and CDR2 SQIVND (reference sequence). V gave up 3 bases and J gave up 7 bases; unmatched junction bases: 4. The CDR3 has 15 amino acids. This chain's CDR3 is CASSILAGGPNEQFF. CDR3 coding DNA: TGTGCCAGTAGTATTCTAGCGGGAGGGCCTAATGAGCAGTTCTTC.